A selection of T cell receptor beta chains follows, all from one sample in a study of vaccination and CD4 T cells after COVID-19. Antigen specificity for these receptors is unknown. A single record per CDR3 protein comes from TCRdb applying MiXCR to the PCR reads. The data show approximately 12,000 distinct CDR3 sequences, 30% seen once. Sample: cultured CD4+ T cells from blood. The receptors were sampled from a human donor with COVID-19. Each CDR3 is given with its conserved first and last residue. The D gene is left open where the match is weak. Clone sizes are given selectively: once, few, many, or a class where the clone is expanded.

13,-,TRBV18,TRBJ1-5,-,CASSTGEGQPQHF,TGTGCCAGCTCAACAGGAGAGGGTCAGCCCCAGCATTTT
13,few,TRBV6-1,TRBJ2-3,-,CASTLRSGDTQYF,TGTGCCAGTACTCTCCGGTCCGGAGATACGCAGTATTTT
19,few,TRBV6-2/TRBV6-3,TRBJ2-3,TRBD2,CASSSSTAGGVPSTDTQYF,TGTGCCAGCAGTTCCTCGACAGCGGGGGGTGTTCCTAGCACAGATACGCAGTATTTT
16,-,TRBV28,TRBJ1-6,-,CASSSPPGVGNSPLHF,TGTGCCAGCAGTTCGCCACCAGGGGTTGGGAATTCACCCCTCCACTTT
15,-,TRBV18,TRBJ1-1,-,CASSPSPDRNTEAFF,TGTGCCAGCTCACCATCCCCAGACAGGAACACTGAAGCTTTCTTT
14,few,TRBV7-2,TRBJ1-5,-,CASSFPGTNQPQHF,TGTGCCAGCAGCTTCCCCGGGACTAATCAGCCCCAGCATTTT
14,-,TRBV6-2/TRBV6-3,TRBJ2-7,-,CATLPGARPHEQYF,TGTGCCACGCTACCGGGGGCCCGTCCGCACGAGCAGTACTTC
17,-,TRBV5-8,TRBJ1-2,-,CASRELLIWGRRTGNTF,TGTGCCAGCCGAGAATTACTTATCTGGGGACGCCGAACAGGGAACACCTTC
17,few,TRBV28,TRBJ2-2,-,CASSLFGKGTNTGELFF,TGTGCCAGCAGTTTATTTGGTAAGGGGACGAACACCGGGGAGCTGTTTTTT
15,-,TRBV9,TRBJ1-1,-,CASSVIGFRDTEAFF,TGTGCCAGCAGCGTAATAGGATTCAGGGACACTGAAGCTTTCTTT
16,-,TRBV6-1,TRBJ2-2,TRBD2,CASRASGTSGGRELFF,TGTGCCAGCAGGGCCTCCGGGACTAGCGGGGGCCGGGAGCTGTTTTTT
17,few,TRBV20-1,TRBJ2-3,TRBD2,CSARDPKAGAGGDTQYF,TGCAGTGCTAGAGACCCCAAGGCGGGAGCGGGGGGGGATACGCAGTATTTT
12,once,TRBV19,TRBJ2-5,-,CASRQAGETQYF,TGTGCCAGTAGACAGGCCGGGGAGACCCAGTACTTC
17,-,TRBV4-1,TRBJ1-3,-,CASSQPIGLNSGNTIYF,TGCGCCAGCAGCCAACCTATCGGGCTAAACTCTGGAAACACCATATATTTT
16,-,TRBV7-3,TRBJ2-1,TRBD2,CASSLKTGLTYNEQFF,TGTGCCAGCAGCTTAAAGACGGGACTAACCTACAATGAGCAGTTCTTC
17,-,TRBV28,TRBJ1-3,-,CASRITGTSKSGNTIYF,TGTGCCAGCAGGATAACAGGCACGAGTAAATCTGGAAACACCATATATTTT
13,medium-sized,TRBV29-1,TRBJ1-5,-,CSARDNYNQPQHF,TGCAGCGCCCGGGACAACTACAATCAGCCCCAGCATTTT
16,-,TRBV27,TRBJ2-7,TRBD2,CASSLSGTSGAYEQYF,TGTGCCAGCAGTTTATCCGGGACTAGCGGGGCCTACGAGCAGTACTTC
12,-,TRBV19,TRBJ2-1,-,CASSTFHNEQFF,TGTGCCAGTAGCACCTTCCACAATGAGCAGTTCTTC
16,-,TRBV19,TRBJ2-1,TRBD1,CASSIMPGGLYNEQFF,TGTGCCAGTAGTATAATGCCAGGGGGCCTTTACAATGAGCAGTTCTTC
14,medium-sized,TRBV20-1,TRBJ2-2,-,CSAPGQSNTGELFF,TGCAGTGCCCCAGGACAGAGCAACACCGGGGAGCTGTTTTTT
12,few,TRBV20-1,TRBJ1-1,TRBD1,CSAAVQGAEAFF,TGCAGTGCCGCCGTACAGGGGGCAGAAGCTTTCTTT
10,few,TRBV20-1,TRBJ2-5,-,CSAGTATQYF,TGCAGTGCCGGCACGGCGACCCAGTACTTC
12,-,TRBV27,TRBJ2-4,-,CASSLSGGQRYF,TGTGCCAGCAGTTTATCGGGGGGACAGAGGTACTTC
14,-,TRBV5-1,TRBJ2-5,-,CASSLSQGGETQYF,TGCGCCAGCAGCTTGAGCCAGGGGGGCGAGACCCAGTACTTC
15,few,TRBV7-2,TRBJ2-7,-,CASSLDSRYSYEQYF,TGTGCCAGCAGCTTAGATAGCAGGTATTCCTACGAGCAGTACTTC
17,-,TRBV11-2,TRBJ2-1,TRBD2,CASNGLAGASSYNEQFF,TGTGCCAGCAACGGACTAGCGGGGGCCAGCTCCTACAATGAGCAGTTCTTC
16,few,TRBV7-2,TRBJ2-7,TRBD2,CASTLPGLAGVHEQYF,TGTGCCAGCACCCTGCCCGGGCTAGCGGGGGTGCACGAGCAGTACTTC
14,-,TRBV2,TRBJ1-1,-,CASIETVTGGEAFF,TGTGCCAGCATCGAGACGGTTACCGGCGGTGAAGCTTTCTTT
12,-,TRBV20-1,TRBJ2-7,TRBD1,CSFRQGINEQYF,TGCAGTTTCCGACAGGGGATAAACGAGCAGTACTTC
13,few,TRBV11-2,TRBJ2-5,TRBD2,CASSPGGGETQYF,TGTGCCAGCAGCCCGGGGGGGGGAGAGACCCAGTACTTC
15,-,TRBV20-1,TRBJ2-5,-,CSANPPGLWLETQYF,TGCAGTGCTAACCCCCCGGGACTGTGGTTAGAGACCCAGTACTTC
16,-,TRBV20-1,TRBJ1-1,-,CSARDIRTGWNTEAFF,TGCAGTGCTAGAGATATTAGGACCGGGTGGAACACTGAAGCTTTCTTT
13,-,TRBV7-9,TRBJ1-1,-,CASSRHENTEAFF,TGTGCCAGCAGCCGTCATGAGAACACTGAAGCTTTCTTT
15,-,TRBV2,TRBJ2-6,-,CASSEQGLGANVLTF,TGTGCCAGCAGTGAACAGGGCTTGGGGGCCAACGTCCTGACTTTC
16,-,TRBV12-3/TRBV12-4,TRBJ2-3,TRBD2,CASSRASGGSTDTQYF,TGTGCCAGCAGTCGGGCTAGCGGGGGCTCCACAGATACGCAGTATTTT
14,-,TRBV6-2/TRBV6-3,TRBJ1-4,-,CASNPGHPNEKLFF,TGTGCCAGCAACCCGGGACACCCCAATGAAAAACTGTTTTTT
12,few,TRBV20-1,TRBJ1-2,TRBD1,CSASRQGGGYTF,TGCAGTGCTAGTAGACAGGGTGGTGGCTACACCTTC
16,-,TRBV30,TRBJ1-6,TRBD1,CAWRGNRGSYNSPLHF,TGTGCCTGGAGGGGGAACAGGGGCTCCTATAATTCACCCCTCCACTTT
14,medium-sized,TRBV2,TRBJ1-1,-,CASSEVAVSTEAFF,TGTGCCAGCAGTGAAGTGGCAGTTTCCACTGAAGCTTTCTTT
15,-,TRBV20-1,TRBJ2-3,-,CSARDRVSPTDTQYF,TGCAGTGCTAGAGATCGCGTTTCCCCCACAGATACGCAGTATTTT